These 22 T cell receptor beta chains were all obtained from the same sample, sequenced in a study of blood T cell repertoires in COVID-19. Method: immunoSEQ multiplex PCR; TCRdb's copy keeps in-frame clones and lacks some. Of 150,000 or so clones in the sample, roughly nine tenths were seen once. Sequencing was done on a sample of peripheral blood. The receptors here all came from a man aged 18 to 30 with COVID-19, enrolled during active disease.

The V gene is TRBV27, the J gene TRBJ1-6; 7 nucleotides align to TRBD1. With V trimmed by 5 bases and J by 7 bases, 11 bases remained unmatched. Germline V gene data show CDR1 as MNHEY and CDR2 as SMNVEV (reference sequence). The CDR3 is 16 residues long. As DNA, the CDR3 is TGTGCCAGCAGTGGCCCAGGACAGGCCCCCAATTCACCCCTCCACTTT. Protein: CASSGPGQAPNSPLHF.

This chain joins TRBV9 and TRBJ2-3; tentative D call: TRBD2 (5 bases). The germline V gene has CDR1 SGDLS and CDR2 YYNGEE. The CDR3 contains 15 residues. Trimming removed 3 bases at V and 4 bases at J, with 15 bases between. DNA of the CDR3: TGTGCCAGCAGCGAGGCGGGTAGGTGGCCAGATACGCAGTATTTT. Translating it yields CASSEAGRWPDTQYF. The full variable domain, rest sourced from reference TRBV9 and TRBJ2-3, is DSGVTQTPKHLITATGQRVTLRCSPRSGDLSVYWYQQSLDQGLQFLIQYYNGEERAKGNILERFSAQQFPDLHSELNLSSLELGDSALYFCASSEAGRWPDTQYFGPGTRLTVL.

The gene calls are TRBV9 and TRBJ1-4; 9 bases align to TRBD1. CDR3 length equals 14 residues. CDR1 and CDR2 from the germline V gene are SGDLS and YYNGEE. V dropped 2 bases and J dropped 6; count of bases not matched to a gene: 2. The chain's CDR3 is CASSVTGGDEKLFF. The CDR3 DNA follows: TGTGCCAGCAGCGTGACAGGGGGGGATGAAAAACTGTTTTTT.

The rearrangement joins TRBV18 to TRBJ2-6; TRBD1 might be the D (5 bases). V was cut by 4 bases and J by 2 bases, with 9 bases left in between. The CDR3 is 15 amino acids. Looked up from germline, CDR1 is KGHSH and CDR2 is LQKENI. The CDR3 loop reads CASSQGMAGANVLTF. In DNA, the CDR3 is TGTGCCAGCTCACAGGGGATGGCTGGGGCCAACGTCCTGACTTTC. The whole variable domain, filled in from reference TRBV18 and TRBJ2-6, reads NAGVMQNPRHLVRRRGQEARLRCSPMKGHSHVYWYRQLPEEGLKFMVYLQKENIIDESGMPKERFSAEFPKEGPSILRIQQVVRGDSAAYFCASSQGMAGANVLTFGAGSRLTVL.

V and J are TRBV5-1 and TRBJ2-7; TRBD2 is a possible D gene (6 bases). CDR3 size: 17 residues. The germline gives CDR1 SGHRS, CDR2 YFSETQ. Trimming stripped 4 bases from V and 2 bases from J, with 22 bases between. CDR3 nucleotides: TGCGCCAGCAGCCCCGTCCCCCTAGCGTCCCGAACCTACGAGCAGTACTTC. It translates to CASSPVPLASRTYEQYF.

The J gene is TRBJ2-5, the V gene TRBV30; 13 bases agree with TRBD2. CDR1 is GTSNPN and CDR2 is SVGIG in the germline V gene (reference sequence). V shed 4 bases, J shed 6 bases, and the junction held 14 bases outside the gene matches. The CDR3 sequence is 17 residues long. DNA of the CDR3: TGTGCCTGGACCCTGAAAGGACTAGCGGGAGTAGGGAAGACCCAGTACTTC. This sequence encodes CAWTLKGLAGVGKTQYF.

This clone was observed once. V gene TRBV6-1 combines with J gene TRBJ2-5; D is unresolved. This CDR3 is 15 amino acids long. V shed 0 bases and J shed 2 bases, with 10 bases lying between them. Germline CDR1 MNHNS, CDR2 SASEGT. The CDR3 sequence: CASSEALGQQETQYF. The CDR3 DNA sequence: TGTGCCAGCAGTGAAGCCCTGGGCCAACAAGAGACCCAGTACTTC.

The chain couples TRBV6-6 to TRBJ2-1, with D possibly TRBD1 on 5 matching bases. CDR1 is MNHNY and CDR2 is SVGAGI in the germline V gene (reference sequence). Trimming left V 5 bases short and J 5 bases short, with 16 bases between. The CDR3 extends over 15 amino acids. The CDR3 bases are TGTGCCAGCAGTGGGAAGTCCAGGGTGGACAATGAGCAGTTCTTC. Encoded protein: CASSGKSRVDNEQFF.

The chain combines TRBV6-5 with TRBJ2-7; 11 bases align to TRBD1. The CDR3 consists of 14 residues. The trim removed 7 bases at V and 5 bases at J, leaving 7 bases unmatched. Germline V gene lookup returns CDR1 MNHEY and CDR2 SVGAGI. CDR3 DNA: TGTGCCAGCACCCGGACAGGGGGCCACCACGAGCAGTACTTC. This gives the protein CASTRTGGHHEQYF.

The gene calls are TRBV29-1 and TRBJ2-7; possible D gene TRBD2, 5 bases. Germline loops: CDR1 SQVTM, CDR2 ANQGSEA. V gave up 2 bases and J gave up 6 bases, with 14 bases separating them. The CDR3 is 13 amino acids. The DNA for the CDR3 is TGCAGCGTTGAAAAAGGGTTGGGGAGCGAGCAGTACTTC. Protein product: CSVEKGLGSEQYF.

CDR3 DNA: TGTGCCAGTGGTTGGCTAGCGGGAAAGGGAAATACGCAGTATTTT. It is translated as CASGWLAGKGNTQYF. This chain connects TRBV7-2 to TRBJ2-3; 9 bases agree with TRBD2. J lost 7 bases, V lost 9 bases, and 14 bases had no gene match. Germline V gene sequence: CDR1 SGHTA, CDR2 FQGNSA. The CDR3 is 15 amino acids.

The chain is built from TRBV27 and TRBJ1-6; TRBD1 matches 9 bases. The V gene end was trimmed by 1 base and the J gene end by 10 bases; junction bases not matched to a gene: 2. The germline gives CDR1 MNHEY, CDR2 SMNVEV (reference sequence). The CDR3 is 14 residues long. This chain's CDR3 is CASSLWTGASPLHF. Written as DNA, the CDR3 is TGTGCCAGCAGTTTATGGACAGGGGCCTCACCCCTCCACTTT.

V gene TRBV7-6 combines with J gene TRBJ2-1; 8 bases agree with TRBD2. Germline V gene data show CDR1 as SGHVS and CDR2 as FNYEAQ. The CDR3 contains 16 residues. Trimming removed 5 bases from V and 2 bases from J; junction bases left unmatched: 8. As DNA, the CDR3 is TGTGCCAGCAGCCCCATGAGCGGGAGCCCCTACAATGAGCAGTTCTTC. Protein product: CASSPMSGSPYNEQFF. Full variable domain (outside the CDR3, taken from reference TRBV7-6 and TRBJ2-1): GAGVSQSPRYKVTKRGQDVALRCDPISGHVSLYWYRQALGQGPEFLTYFNYEAQQDKSGLPNDRFSAERPEGSISTLTIQRTEQRDSAMYRCASSPMSGSPYNEQFFGPGTRLTVL.

This clone was recorded at least ten times. V is TRBV6-5 and J is TRBJ1-2; D may be TRBD1 (5 bases). CDR3 length: 13 amino acids. V was cut by 11 bases and J by 3 bases, with 16 bases left in between. The germline V gene encodes CDR1 MNHEY and CDR2 SVGAGI. CDR3 amino acids: CAVTVGGYYGYTF. CDR3 DNA: TGTGCCGTCACTGTTGGGGGGTACTATGGCTACACCTTC.

The chain employs TRBV15 and TRBJ2-7; D is possibly TRBD1 (6 bases). The V gene lost 5 bases and the J gene lost 3 bases, with 11 bases spanning the gap. CDR3 length: 13 amino acids. The germline V gene encodes CDR1 LNHNV and CDR2 YYDKDF (reference sequence). The CDR3 DNA reads TGTGCCACCAGCCTCCAAGGGGGCTACGAGCAGTACTTC. This gives the protein CATSLQGGYEQYF.

There are a few counts of this clone. The chain combines TRBV30 with TRBJ1-6; 9 positions agree with TRBD1. With V trimmed by 5 bases and J by 4 bases, 0 bases remained unmatched. This CDR3 has 13 residues. Germline V gene sequence: CDR1 GTSNPN, CDR2 SVGIG (reference sequence). CDR3 nucleotide sequence: TGTGCCTGGGGACAGGGGTATAATTCACCCCTCCACTTT. Translating gives CAWGQGYNSPLHF. The full variable domain, completed using reference TRBV30 and TRBJ1-6, is SQTIHQWPATLVQPVGSPLSLECTVEGTSNPNLYWYRQAAGRGLQLLFYSVGIGQISSEVPQNLSASRPQDRQFILSSKKLLLSDSGFYLCAWGQGYNSPLHFGNGTRLTVT.

The gene calls are TRBV5-4 and TRBJ1-2, with D maybe TRBD1 (5 bases). Per germline, CDR1 SGHNT and CDR2 YYREEE (reference sequence). Between the trimmed V and J ends, which lost 7 bases and 3 bases, there was a span of 16 bases. The CDR3 contains 14 residues. The chain's CDR3 is CASRSGLKDYGYTF. The CDR3 region has the DNA TGTGCCAGCCGCTCAGGGTTAAAGGACTATGGCTACACCTTC.

The chain couples TRBV15 to TRBJ1-4; D unresolved. Trimming took off 0 bases at V and 7 bases at J, with 15 bases between the two ends. The CDR3 has 16 residues. Germline V CDR1 and CDR2: LNHNV, YYDKDF (reference sequence). The CDR3 DNA follows: TGTGCCACCAGCAGAGATCCCCAGGATCTTTCTGAAAAACTGTTTTTT. Translating gives CATSRDPQDLSEKLFF.

The rearrangement joins TRBV30 to TRBJ1-2; tentatively, D is TRBD1 (6 bases). Between the trimmed V and J ends, which lost 3 bases and 0 bases, there was a span of 8 bases. Germline V gives CDR1 GTSNPN, CDR2 SVGIG (reference sequence). There are 13 residues in the CDR3. As DNA, the CDR3 is TGTGCCTGGAGCCCAGGGGCTAACTATGGCTACACCTTC. Encoded protein: CAWSPGANYGYTF.

This clone was recorded once. DNA of the CDR3: TGTGCCAGCACCCCAGGACAGGGGGCTCGATACGAGCAGTACTTC. Its protein product is CASTPGQGARYEQYF. The chain links TRBV6-2 or TRBV6-3 to TRBJ2-7; 11 bases line up with TRBD1. V lost 7 bases and J lost 4; bases outside the gene matches: 9. The germline CDR1 and CDR2 sequences are MNHEY and SVGEGT. The CDR3 consists of 15 residues.

The chain recombines TRBV27 with TRBJ2-1, with D possibly TRBD1 on 5 matching bases. The CDR3 covers 15 residues. Between the trimmed V and J ends, which lost 2 bases and 0 bases, there was a span of 8 bases. Germline lookup yields CDR1 MNHEY and CDR2 SMNVEV (reference sequence). The CDR3 region has the DNA TGTGCCAGCAGTTTAGACAGCTTCTCCTACAATGAGCAGTTCTTC. Its translation is CASSLDSFSYNEQFF.

The chain couples TRBV29-1 to TRBJ2-2; the match to TRBD1 covers 7 bases. V lost 7 bases, J lost 0 bases, and 5 bases stayed unmatched. CDR1 is SQVTM and CDR2 is ANQGSEA in the germline V gene. The CDR3 spans 14 residues. The CDR3 DNA sequence: TGCAGCGGCAGACAGGGCGCGAACACCGGGGAGCTGTTTTTT. It is translated as CSGRQGANTGELFF.